These T cell receptor beta chains were read from a single sample in a study of cytomegalovirus exposure and HLA in healthy donors. Assay used: immunoSEQ multiplex PCR; TCRdb lists only in-frame clones, some missing. The sample has about 140,000 clones; approximately 83% are singletons. Specimen: PBMCs. All receptors derive from a woman between 40 and 55 years old in good health and CMV-seronegative. The CDR3 runs from the conserved cysteine through the conserved F or W. The D gene is left open where the match is weak. Clone size is not always given. Where it is, it says once, few, many or a class for expanded clones.

TRBV9	TRBD1	TRBJ1-2	.	CASSLTGQSYGYTF	TGTGCCAGCAGCCTGACGGGACAGAGCTACGGCTACACCTTC
TRBV10-3	TRBD2	TRBJ2-1	.	CAISEGGRAYNEQFF	TGTGCCATCAGTGAAGGCGGGAGGGCCTACAATGAGCAGTTCTTC
TRBV6-5	.	TRBJ1-1	.	CASRGLRYTEAFF	TGTGCCAGCAGGGGACTAAGGTACACTGAAGCTTTCTTT
TRBV25-1	.	TRBJ1-4	.	CASSSETVNNEKLFF	TGTGCCAGCAGTTCGGAAACAGTTAATAATGAAAAACTGTTTTTT
TRBV5-1	TRBD1	TRBJ1-1	few	CASETGSGTEAFF	TGCGCCAGCGAGACAGGGTCGGGCACTGAAGCTTTCTTT
TRBV19	.	TRBJ1-6	.	CASNGVPFYNSPLHF	TGTGCCAGCAACGGGGTCCCTTTCTATAATTCACCCCTCCACTTT
TRBV6-5	TRBD1	TRBJ1-2	.	CASARGLRNYGYTF	TGTGCCAGCGCTAGGGGGCTGAGAAACTATGGCTACACCTTC
TRBV7-9	.	TRBJ1-5	.	CASSLGDTDNQPQHF	TGTGCCAGCAGCTTAGGTGACACAGACAATCAGCCCCAGCATTTT
TRBV29-1	.	TRBJ1-2	few	CSVDSRWTAYGYTF	TGCAGCGTGGATAGCCGGTGGACAGCCTATGGCTACACCTTC
TRBV10-1	TRBD2	TRBJ2-2	.	CASSEVGGTGELFF	TGCGCCAGCAGTGAGGTGGGGGGGACCGGGGAGCTGTTTTTT
TRBV5-1	.	TRBJ1-4	.	CASSLVAGEEKLFF	TGCGCCAGCAGCTTGGTTGCAGGGGAAGAAAAACTGTTTTTT
TRBV9	.	TRBJ2-2	.	CASSVRTVNTGELFF	TGTGCCAGCAGCGTTCGGACAGTCAACACCGGGGAGCTGTTTTTT
TRBV6-6	.	TRBJ2-2	.	CAIQGNTGELFF	TGTGCCATCCAGGGGAACACCGGGGAGCTGTTTTTT
TRBV5-1	TRBD2	TRBJ2-1	.	CASSLRGDFHEQFF	TGCGCCAGCAGCTTACGGGGGGACTTCCATGAGCAGTTCTTC
TRBV29-1	TRBD2	TRBJ2-7	.	CSVLAGGPLYEQYF	TGCAGCGTACTAGCGGGAGGGCCTCTGTACGAGCAGTACTTC
TRBV5-1	.	TRBJ1-3	few	CASSLDPGNSGNTIYF	TGCGCCAGCAGCTTGGATCCGGGGAACTCTGGAAACACCATATATTTT
TRBV5-1	TRBD1	TRBJ1-1	.	CASSLNRGGVEAFF	TGCGCCAGCAGCCTAAACAGGGGGGGCGTTGAAGCTTTCTTT
TRBV5-5	TRBD1	TRBJ2-1	.	CASSRPGTGGNEQFF	TGTGCCAGCAGCCGACCCGGGACAGGGGGCAATGAGCAGTTCTTC
TRBV18	TRBD1	TRBJ1-5	.	CASSPGTGDQPQHF	TGTGCCAGCTCACCCGGGACAGGGGATCAGCCCCAGCATTTT
TRBV5-1	TRBD1	TRBJ2-2	.	CASSEQYVGTGVSGELFF	TGCGCCAGCAGCGAGCAGTATGTCGGGACAGGGGTTAGCGGGGAGCTGTTTTTT
TRBV6-1	.	TRBJ1-1	.	CASRAPNTEAFF	TGTGCCAGCAGGGCACCGAACACTGAAGCTTTCTTT
TRBV19	.	TRBJ1-4	once	CASSSSRDSSNEKLFF	TGTGCCAGTAGCAGCTCTCGGGACTCAAGTAATGAAAAACTGTTTTTT
TRBV28	TRBD1	TRBJ1-2	.	CASSSPDRIFSYGYTF	TGTGCCAGCAGTTCCCCGGACAGGATATTTAGCTATGGCTACACCTTC
TRBV6-5	.	TRBJ1-1	.	CATLRGGGTEAFF	TGTGCCACCCTGAGGGGGGGAGGTACTGAAGCTTTCTTT
TRBV7-9	.	TRBJ1-3	.	CSSSLWQMVSGNTIYF	TGTTCCAGCAGCTTATGGCAGATGGTCTCTGGAAACACCATATATTTT
TRBV4-2	TRBD2	TRBJ2-1	.	CASSLAGGSYNEQFF	TGTGCCAGCAGCCTAGCGGGGGGAAGCTACAATGAGCAGTTCTTC
TRBV5-1	TRBD1	TRBJ1-2	.	CASSHSFRQGGGYGYTF	TGCGCCAGCAGCCATAGTTTCAGACAGGGCGGCGGGTATGGCTACACCTTC
TRBV4-2	TRBD2	TRBJ2-1	.	CASSHARLAHEQFF	TGTGCCAGCAGCCATGCTAGACTAGCCCATGAGCAGTTCTTC
TRBV19	TRBD1	TRBJ1-1	.	CASSTQGGTEAFF	TGTGCCAGTAGTACACAGGGGGGGACTGAAGCTTTCTTT
TRBV18	.	TRBJ1-1	once	CASRGQQNTEAFF	TGTGCCAGCCGAGGACAGCAGAACACTGAAGCTTTCTTT
TRBV21-1	.	TRBJ2-3	.	CASSMHKQTGGPDGTQYF	TGTGCCAGCAGCATGCACAAACAGACAGGGGGCCCCGATGGTACGCAGTATTTT
TRBV7-2	.	TRBJ2-5	.	CASSFGETQYF	TGTGCCAGCAGCTTCGGAGAGACCCAGTACTTC
TRBV27	TRBD1	TRBJ2-7	.	CASSFTGGHEQYF	TGTGCCAGCAGTTTCACAGGGGGCCACGAGCAGTACTTC
TRBV6-4	TRBD1	TRBJ1-1	.	CASSDPSRQGANTEAFF	TGTGCCAGCAGTGACCCGAGTAGACAGGGGGCCAACACTGAAGCTTTCTTT
TRBV10-3	.	TRBJ1-2	few	CAISAGQNFYGYTF	TGTGCCATCAGCGCCGGACAGAACTTCTATGGCTACACCTTC
TRBV5-1	.	TRBJ1-1	.	CASSSQAGQNTEAFF	TGCGCCAGCAGCTCCCAGGCCGGACAGAACACTGAAGCTTTCTTT
TRBV6-1	.	TRBJ1-2	.	CASSEGITGHYGYTF	TGTGCCAGCAGTGAAGGTATCACAGGGCACTATGGCTACACCTTC
TRBV7-2	TRBD2	TRBJ2-2	.	CASKVGGLAGGGGELFF	TGTGCCAGCAAAGTTGGCGGTCTAGCGGGAGGCGGCGGGGAGCTGTTTTTT
TRBV5-1	.	TRBJ1-4	.	CASSLGQTTNEKLFF	TGCGCCAGCAGCTTGGGGCAGACAACTAATGAAAAACTGTTTTTT
TRBV10-3	.	TRBJ1-2	.	CAITGGRSYGYTF	TGTGCCATCACGGGGGGCAGATCCTATGGCTACACCTTC
TRBV27	TRBD2	TRBJ2-3	once	CASKLAGGYLSGDTQYF	TGTGCCAGCAAACTAGCGGGGGGCTACCTGAGCGGAGATACGCAGTATTTT
TRBV6-5	TRBD2	TRBJ2-7	.	CASMGGGPPNYEQYF	TGTGCCAGCATGGGGGGGGGACCTCCCAACTACGAGCAGTACTTC
TRBV4-1	.	TRBJ2-3	.	CASSQDASFITQYF	TGCGCCAGCAGCCAAGATGCTAGTTTTATAACGCAGTATTTT
TRBV25-1	.	TRBJ1-2	.	CASSDDRSRYGYTF	TGTGCCAGCAGTGACGACCGGAGTAGGTATGGCTACACCTTC
TRBV28	TRBD1	TRBJ2-2	.	CASSPGTGFRGELFF	TGTGCCAGCAGCCCCGGGACAGGGTTTAGGGGGGAGCTGTTTTTT
TRBV19	.	TRBJ1-1	.	CASSGFISMAFF	TGTGCCAGTAGTGGCTTCATATCAATGGCTTTCTTT
TRBV4-1	TRBD1	TRBJ1-6	few	CASSIDRGAGSPLHF	TGCGCCAGCAGCATTGACAGGGGGGCGGGTTCACCCCTCCACTTT
TRBV19	.	TRBJ2-3	.	CASSTFSSTDTQYF	TGTGCCAGTAGTACCTTCTCTAGCACAGATACGCAGTATTTT
TRBV6-1	TRBD1	TRBJ2-1	.	CASPRDSSNEQFF	TGTGCCAGCCCAAGGGACAGCTCAAATGAGCAGTTCTTC
TRBV28	.	TRBJ1-5	.	CASSPTVGNQPQHF	TGTGCCAGCAGCCCAACAGTGGGCAATCAGCCCCAGCATTTT
TRBV5-1	TRBD2	TRBJ2-1	.	CASSSVAGGYNEQFF	TGCGCCAGCAGCTCGGTAGCGGGAGGGTACAATGAGCAGTTCTTC
TRBV28	.	TRBJ1-6	.	CASSVVGRANSPLHF	TGTGCCAGTAGTGTGGTTGGGCGGGCTAATTCACCCCTCCACTTT
TRBV19	.	TRBJ1-2	.	CASRIPGADYGYTF	TGTGCCAGTAGAATCCCAGGGGCGGACTATGGCTACACCTTC